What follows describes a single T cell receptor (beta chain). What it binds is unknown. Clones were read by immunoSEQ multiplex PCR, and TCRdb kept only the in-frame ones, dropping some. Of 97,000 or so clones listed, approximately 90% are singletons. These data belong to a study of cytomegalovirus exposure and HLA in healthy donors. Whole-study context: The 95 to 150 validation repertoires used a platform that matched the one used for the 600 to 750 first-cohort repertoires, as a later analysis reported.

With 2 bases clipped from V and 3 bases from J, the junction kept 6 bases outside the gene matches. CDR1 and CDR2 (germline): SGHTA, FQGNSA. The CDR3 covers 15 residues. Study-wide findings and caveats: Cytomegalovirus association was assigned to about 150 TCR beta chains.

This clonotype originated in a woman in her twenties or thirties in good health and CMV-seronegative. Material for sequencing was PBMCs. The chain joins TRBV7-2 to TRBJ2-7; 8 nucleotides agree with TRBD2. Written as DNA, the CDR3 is TGTGCCAGCAGCTTACAGGCTAGCGGGTACTACGAGCAGTACTTC. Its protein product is CASSLQASGYYEQYF.